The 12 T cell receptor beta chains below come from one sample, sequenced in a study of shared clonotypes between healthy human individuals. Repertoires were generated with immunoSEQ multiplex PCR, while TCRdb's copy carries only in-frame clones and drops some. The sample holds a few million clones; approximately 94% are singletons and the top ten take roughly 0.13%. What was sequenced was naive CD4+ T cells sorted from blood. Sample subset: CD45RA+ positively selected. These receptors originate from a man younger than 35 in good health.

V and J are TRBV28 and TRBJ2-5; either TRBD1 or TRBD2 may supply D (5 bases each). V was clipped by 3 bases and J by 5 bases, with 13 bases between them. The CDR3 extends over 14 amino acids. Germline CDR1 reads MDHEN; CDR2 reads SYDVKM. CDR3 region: CASSLMDWGETQYF. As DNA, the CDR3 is TGTGCCAGCAGTTTGATGGACTGGGGGGAGACCCAGTACTTC.

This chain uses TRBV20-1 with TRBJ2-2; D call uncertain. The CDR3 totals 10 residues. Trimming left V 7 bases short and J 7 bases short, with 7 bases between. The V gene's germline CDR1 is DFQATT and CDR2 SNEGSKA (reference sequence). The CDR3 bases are TGCAGTGGATTTATCGGGGAGCTGTTTTTT. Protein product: CSGFIGELFF.

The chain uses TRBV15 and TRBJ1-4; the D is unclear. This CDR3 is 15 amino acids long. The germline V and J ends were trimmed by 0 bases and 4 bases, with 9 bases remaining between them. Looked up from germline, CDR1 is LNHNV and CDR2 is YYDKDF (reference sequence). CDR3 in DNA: TGTGCCACCAGCAGAGATATCGGGGTTAATGAAAAACTGTTTTTT. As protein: CATSRDIGVNEKLFF.

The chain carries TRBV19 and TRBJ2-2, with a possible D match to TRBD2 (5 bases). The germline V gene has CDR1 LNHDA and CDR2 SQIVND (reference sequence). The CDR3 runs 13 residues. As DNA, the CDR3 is TGTGCGGCGGGTGAATCGAACACCGGGGAGCTGTTTTTT. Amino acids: CAAGESNTGELFF.

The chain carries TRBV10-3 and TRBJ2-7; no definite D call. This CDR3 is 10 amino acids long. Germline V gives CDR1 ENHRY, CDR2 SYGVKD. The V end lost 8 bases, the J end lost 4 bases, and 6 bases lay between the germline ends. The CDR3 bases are TGTGCCATCGGCGAGTACGAGCAGTACTTC. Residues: CAIGEYEQYF.

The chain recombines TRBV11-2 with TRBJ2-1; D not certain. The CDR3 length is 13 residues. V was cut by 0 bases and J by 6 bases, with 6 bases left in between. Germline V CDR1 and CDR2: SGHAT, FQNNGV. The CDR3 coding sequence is TGTGCCAGCAGCTTAGAAAGCAGCAATGAGCAGTTCTTC. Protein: CASSLESSNEQFF.

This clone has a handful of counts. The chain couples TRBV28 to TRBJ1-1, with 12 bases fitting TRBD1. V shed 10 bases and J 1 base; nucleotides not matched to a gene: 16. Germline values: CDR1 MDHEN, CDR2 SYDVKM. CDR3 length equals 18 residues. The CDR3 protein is CATNPQVGQGARNTEAFF. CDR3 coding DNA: TGTGCCACCAACCCTCAAGTGGGACAGGGGGCAAGGAACACTGAAGCTTTCTTT.

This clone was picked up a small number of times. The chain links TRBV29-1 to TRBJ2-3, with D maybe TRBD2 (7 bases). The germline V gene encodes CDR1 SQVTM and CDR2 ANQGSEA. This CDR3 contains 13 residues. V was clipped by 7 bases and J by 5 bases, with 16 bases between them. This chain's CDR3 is CSGGGRLLDTQYF. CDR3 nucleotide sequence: TGCAGCGGGGGGGGGCGGCTCTTAGATACGCAGTATTTT.

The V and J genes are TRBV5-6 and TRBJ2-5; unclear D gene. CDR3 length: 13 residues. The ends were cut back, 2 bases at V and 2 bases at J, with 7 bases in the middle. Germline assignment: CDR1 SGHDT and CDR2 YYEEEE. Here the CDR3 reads CASSLYQQETQYF. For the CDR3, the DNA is TGTGCCAGCAGCTTATACCAACAAGAGACCCAGTACTTC.

CDR3 residues: CASSQGPGGEAREQYF. Written as DNA, the CDR3 is TGTGCCAGCAGCCAAGGTCCCGGGGGAGAGGCCCGCGAGCAGTACTTC. The V call is TRBV4-2, the J call TRBJ2-7; TRBD2 is a possible D gene (6 bases). The CDR3 runs 16 residues. Germline CDR1 reads LGHNA; CDR2 reads YNFKEQ. V was clipped by 1 base and J by 6 bases, with 19 bases between them.

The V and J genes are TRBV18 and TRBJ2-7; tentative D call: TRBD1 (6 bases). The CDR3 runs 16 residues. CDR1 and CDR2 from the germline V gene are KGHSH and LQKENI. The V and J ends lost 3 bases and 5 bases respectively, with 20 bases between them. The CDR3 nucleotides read TGTGCCAGCTCACCCGGCAGGGGCGCAATCGGCGACGAGCAGTACTTC. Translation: CASSPGRGAIGDEQYF.

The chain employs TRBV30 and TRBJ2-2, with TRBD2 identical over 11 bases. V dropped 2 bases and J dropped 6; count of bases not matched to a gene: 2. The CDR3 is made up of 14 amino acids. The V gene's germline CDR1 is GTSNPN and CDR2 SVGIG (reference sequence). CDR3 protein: CAWSPGLAAGELFF. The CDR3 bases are TGTGCCTGGAGTCCGGGACTAGCGGCCGGGGAGCTGTTTTTT.